One TCR beta chain is described in this entry. The antigen it binds to is not known. The sample comes from a study of control samples from healthy donors and cancer patients (dated by TCRdb to about 2020). The CDR3 numbers 15 residues from cysteine through phenylalanine. The DNA shown is the 45-base CDR3, in frame from base 1. The germline V gene (reference sequence) yields MNHEY for CDR1 and SMNVEV for CDR2. The V end loses 0 bases and the J end loses 3 bases, and a stretch of 9 bases separates them. Libraries were constructed by the immunoSEQ multiplex PCR assay. What TCRdb holds here is the immuneACCESS table cut down to in-frame rearrangements. Part of the clones is not present; checked against another copy, under half of the missing clones reflect an unresolved V gene, and the others are unexplained. Per the sample table, the count is approximately 190,000 clones. The ten largest make up 2.2% of the sample.

Material: blood. The rearrangement combines TRBV27 with TRBJ2-1; TRBD1 is a weak D gene call, 5 bases matching. This clonotype was sampled from a woman aged 25 to 39 in good health. This receptor carries the CDR3 CASSLSGALYNEQFF. Here is the DNA: TGTGCCAGCAGTTTATCAGGGGCCCTCTACAATGAGCAGTTCTTC.